The T cell receptor (beta chain) described here comes from a study of metastatic and nonmetastatic thyroid tumors. Whole-study results and caveats: In blood and tumor, TCR beta diversity was reportedly significantly higher in malignant thyroid tumors than in benign nodules.

In the authors' methods: Clinicopathological groups differed in CDR3, with these differences serving to build a distant-metastasis classifier for papillary thyroid cancer. With MiXCR, TCRdb called clones anew from the PCR reads. These V and J calls rely on TCRdb rather than the paper's analysis. The sample includes about 16,000 clones, roughly 13% seen only once; the top ten take about 30%. V lost 10 bases and J lost 6; bases outside the gene matches: 12. Germline assignment: CDR1 LNHDA and CDR2 SQIVND (reference sequence). The CDR3 totals 14 residues. This clone was seen at least ten times. Its specificity is unknown. Patients had received no treatment of any kind before thyroid surgery.

The genes are TRBV19 and TRBJ2-1, with 7 bases matching TRBD1. The clonotype was recovered from a female donor with papillary thyroid cancer or a benign thyroid nodule (not recorded which). Some clones in this sample may be carry-over from other donors' samples. The sequenced sample consisted of blood. The CDR3 bases are TGTGCCACCCGACAGGGAGTACAACTCAATGAGCAGTTCTTC. Translating it yields CATRQGVQLNEQFF. The variable domain in full, completed from reference TRBV19 and TRBJ2-1, reads DGGITQSPKYLFRKEGQNVTLSCEQNLNHDAMYWYRQDPGQGLRLIYYSQIVNDFQKGDIAEGYSVSREKKESFPLTVTSAQKNPTAFYLCATRQGVQLNEQFFGPGTRLTVL.